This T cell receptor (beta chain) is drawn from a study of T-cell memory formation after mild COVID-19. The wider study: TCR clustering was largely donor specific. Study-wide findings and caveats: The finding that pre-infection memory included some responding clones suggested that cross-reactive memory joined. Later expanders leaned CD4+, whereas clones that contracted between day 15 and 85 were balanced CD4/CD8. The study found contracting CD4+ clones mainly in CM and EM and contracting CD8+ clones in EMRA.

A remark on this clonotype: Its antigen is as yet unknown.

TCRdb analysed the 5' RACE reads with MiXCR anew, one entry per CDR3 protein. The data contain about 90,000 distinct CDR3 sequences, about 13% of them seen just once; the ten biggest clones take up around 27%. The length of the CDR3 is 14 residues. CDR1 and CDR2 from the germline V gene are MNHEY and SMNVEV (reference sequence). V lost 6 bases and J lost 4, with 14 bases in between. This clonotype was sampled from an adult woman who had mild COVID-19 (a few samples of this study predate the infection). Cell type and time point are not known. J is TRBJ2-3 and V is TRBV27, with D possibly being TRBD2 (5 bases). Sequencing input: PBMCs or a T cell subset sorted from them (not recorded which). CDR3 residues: CASSPGFGADTQYF. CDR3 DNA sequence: TGTGCCAGCAGCCCTGGGTTCGGGGCAGATACGCAGTATTTT.